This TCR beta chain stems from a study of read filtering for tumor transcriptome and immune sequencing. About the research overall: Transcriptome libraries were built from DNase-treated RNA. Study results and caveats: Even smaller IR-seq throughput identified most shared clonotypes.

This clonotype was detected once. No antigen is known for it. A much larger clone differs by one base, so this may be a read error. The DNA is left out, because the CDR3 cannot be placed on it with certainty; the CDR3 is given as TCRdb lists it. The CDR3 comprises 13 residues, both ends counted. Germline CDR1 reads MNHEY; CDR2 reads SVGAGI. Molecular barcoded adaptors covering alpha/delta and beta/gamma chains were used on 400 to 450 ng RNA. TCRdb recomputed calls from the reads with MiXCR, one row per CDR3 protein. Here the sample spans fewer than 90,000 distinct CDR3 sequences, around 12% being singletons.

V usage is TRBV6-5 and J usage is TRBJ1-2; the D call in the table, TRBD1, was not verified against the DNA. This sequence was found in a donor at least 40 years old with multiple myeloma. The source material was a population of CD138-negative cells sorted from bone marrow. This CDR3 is CASKGTGNYGCTF.